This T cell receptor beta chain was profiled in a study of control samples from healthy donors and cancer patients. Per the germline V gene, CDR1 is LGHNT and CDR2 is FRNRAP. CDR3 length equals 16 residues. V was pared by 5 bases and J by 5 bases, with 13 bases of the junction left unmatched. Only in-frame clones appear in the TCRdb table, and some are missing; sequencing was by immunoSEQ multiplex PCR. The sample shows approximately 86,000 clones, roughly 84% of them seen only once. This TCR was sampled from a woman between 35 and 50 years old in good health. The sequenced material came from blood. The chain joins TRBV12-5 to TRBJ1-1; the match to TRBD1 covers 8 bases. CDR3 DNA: TGTGCTAGTGGTACCGGACCGGACAGGGTAAGGACTGAAGCTTTCTTT. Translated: CASGTGPDRVRTEAFF.